The 18 T cell receptor beta chains in this list originate from one sample, sequenced in a study of T cell responses to AZD1222 COVID-19 vaccine (dated by TCRdb to the early 2020s). The library was generated by the immunoSEQ multiplex PCR assay. The table was pulled from immuneACCESS by TCRdb, which kept in-frame rearrangements only. Such tables lose some clones; where checked, under half of the loss comes from unresolved V genes, and the rest has no known cause. The sample records 65,000 to 100,000 clones, 80% of which are singletons. Together, the top ten hold around 20% of the sample. The label giving this sample's time point can be read as: baseline before first vaccination. Sample: peripheral blood, taken on day 0 of AZD1222 vaccination. These receptors were taken from an adult in good health.

This clone appeared a few times. V usage is TRBV10-3 and J usage is TRBJ1-1; D not certain. Germline V gene lookup returns CDR1 ENHRY and CDR2 SYGVKD. The ends were cut back, 0 bases at V and 1 base at J, with 0 bases in the middle. The CDR3 is made up of 12 amino acids. Here the CDR3 reads CAISESNTEAFF. DNA for the CDR3: TGTGCCATCAGTGAGTCGAACACTGAAGCTTTCTTT.

DNA of the CDR3: TGTGCCAGCAGTTCCAGGGAGGTGGGACAAGAGACCCAGTACTTC. It is translated as CASSSREVGQETQYF. The V gene is TRBV6-5, the J gene TRBJ2-5, with D possibly TRBD2 on 6 matching bases. This CDR3 region has 15 residues. The germline V gene encodes CDR1 MNHEY and CDR2 SVGAGI. V dropped 4 bases and J dropped 2 bases, with 14 bases sitting between them.

The V call is TRBV19, the J call TRBJ1-1; the match to TRBD1 covers 9 bases. The CDR3 is 14 amino acids. The germline gives CDR1 LNHDA, CDR2 SQIVND (reference sequence). V gave up 5 bases and J gave up 0 bases; unmatched junction bases: 1. The CDR3 DNA is TGTGCCAGTAGTCGACAGGGGGTGAACACTGAAGCTTTCTTT. This encodes CASSRQGVNTEAFF.

This sequence joins TRBV28 and TRBJ1-3, with D possibly being TRBD1 (5 bases). Trimming took 5 bases from V and 4 from J, leaving 18 bases between them. Germline V lookup: CDR1 MDHEN, CDR2 SYDVKM. The CDR3 extends over 16 amino acids. DNA for the CDR3: TGTGCCAGCAGTCCCCCAGCTTTTAGGGGCGGAAACACCATATATTTT. Translated, it gives CASSPPAFRGGNTIYF.

The chain combines TRBV6-5 with TRBJ2-7, with a weak D call TRBD1 (5 bases). The CDR3 has 13 amino acids. The ends were cut back, 6 bases at V and 4 bases at J, with 13 bases in the middle. Germline V CDR1 and CDR2: MNHEY, SVGAGI. The CDR3 DNA reads TGTGCCAGCAGCAGGAATGCAGGGTACGAGCAGTACTTC. The encoded protein is CASSRNAGYEQYF.

This clone was seen a single time. The CDR3 protein is CASSLRAVSGANVLTF. The DNA for the CDR3 is TGTGCCAGCAGCCTTAGGGCGGTCTCTGGGGCCAACGTCCTGACTTTC. The chain is built from TRBV3-1 (or the pseudogene TRBV3-2) and TRBJ2-6, with no clear D. Germline V gives CDR1 LGHDT, CDR2 YNNKEL (reference sequence). V dropped 4 bases and J dropped 0 bases, with 10 bases sitting between them. The CDR3 spans 16 residues.

The chain carries TRBV11-1 and TRBJ2-2, with 7 bases lining up with TRBD2. Germline lookup yields CDR1 SGHAT and CDR2 FQDESV (reference sequence). The CDR3 has 16 residues. Losses at the gene ends were 1 base for V and 4 bases for J; bases not matched to a gene: 6. CDR3 sequence (DNA): TGTGCCAGCAGCTTAGTCCTAGCGGAGTTCACCGGGGAGCTGTTTTTT. Protein product: CASSLVLAEFTGELFF.

V usage is TRBV6-5 and J usage is TRBJ1-2; D is possibly TRBD1 (6 bases). The V and J ends lost 7 bases and 6 bases respectively, with 12 bases between them. The CDR3 is 12 residues long. The germline V gene has CDR1 MNHEY and CDR2 SVGAGI. The CDR3 is CASTPGGDGYTF. Here the CDR3 DNA reads TGTGCCAGCACTCCCGGGGGCGATGGCTACACCTTC.

In the case of this clone: Distinct nucleotide sequences in the sample also encode this CDR3. This chain uses TRBV12-3 or TRBV12-4 with TRBJ2-2; the D gene is possibly TRBD2 (5 bases). CDR3 length: 13 amino acids. The ends were cut back, 5 bases at V and 6 bases at J, with 10 bases in the middle. CDR3 nucleotide sequence: TGTGCCAGCAGTCGAGGGTCGCCCGGGGAGCTGTTTTTT. Residues: CASSRGSPGELFF.

This clone was found a few times. V is TRBV6-4 and J is TRBJ1-1; D gene ambiguous. This CDR3 region has 15 residues. V gave up 3 bases and J gave up 0 bases, with 11 bases separating them. Germline CDR1 is MRHNA and CDR2 is SNTAGT. CDR3 sequence (DNA): TGTGCCAGCAGTGAAAACGCGGCAATGAACACTGAAGCTTTCTTT. Translating it yields CASSENAAMNTEAFF.

The chain couples TRBV28 to TRBJ1-1; no definite D call. Trimming removed 3 bases from V and 4 bases from J, with 6 bases in between. This CDR3 region has 12 residues. The germline V gene has CDR1 MDHEN and CDR2 SYDVKM. The CDR3 loop is CASSFEVTEAFF. In DNA, the CDR3 is TGTGCCAGCAGTTTTGAGGTCACTGAAGCTTTCTTT.

V usage is TRBV2 and J usage is TRBJ1-1, with 12 bases fitting TRBD1. Trimming removed 6 bases from V and 5 bases from J; junction bases left unmatched: 1. Per germline, CDR1 SNHLY and CDR2 FYNNEI. CDR3 length equals 13 residues. DNA for the CDR3: TGTGCCAGCAGGGGACAGGGGGCTACTGAAGCTTTCTTT. Its translation is CASRGQGATEAFF.

DNA for the CDR3: TGCAGCGTTGCCGCCGGACAGGGACCAGATACGCAGTATTTT. Its translation: CSVAAGQGPDTQYF. V and J are TRBV29-1 and TRBJ2-3, with 8 bases fitting TRBD1. The V segment lost 4 bases and the J segment 4 bases; nucleotides outside the gene matches: 7. Germline values: CDR1 SQVTM, CDR2 ANQGSEA. The CDR3 runs 14 residues.

This chain's CDR3 is CASSPRDRQNYGYTF. The CDR3 DNA sequence: TGTGCCAGCAGCCCCCGGGACAGGCAGAACTATGGCTACACCTTC. The chain has TRBV9 and TRBJ1-2; 8 bases agree with TRBD1. The CDR3 is made up of 15 amino acids. Germline CDR1 and CDR2: SGDLS and YYNGEE. With V trimmed by 4 bases and J by 2 bases, 7 bases remained unmatched.

The chain is built from TRBV5-1 and TRBJ2-2; D is ambiguous. V was cut by 4 bases and J by 1 base, with 11 bases left in between. Germline V gene data show CDR1 as SGHRS and CDR2 as YFSETQ. The CDR3 covers 15 residues. DNA for the CDR3: TGCGCCAGCAGCGGAACATTGGGGAACACCGGGGAGCTGTTTTTT. It yields the protein CASSGTLGNTGELFF.

The chain is built from TRBV2 and TRBJ1-6; TRBD1 agrees at 8 bases. Germline V gene data show CDR1 as SNHLY and CDR2 as FYNNEI. CDR3 length equals 14 residues. V was pared by 6 bases and J by 7 bases, with 5 bases of the junction left unmatched. CDR3 sequence reads: CASRGDRSNSPLHF. As DNA, the CDR3 is TGTGCCAGCAGGGGGGACAGGAGCAATTCACCCCTCCACTTT.

The chain links TRBV3-1 (or the pseudogene TRBV3-2) to TRBJ1-2; D is perhaps TRBD1 (5 bases). The V end lost 0 bases, the J end lost 3 bases, and 11 bases lay between the germline ends. The length of the CDR3 is 15 residues. Germline assignment: CDR1 LGHDT and CDR2 YNNKEL (reference sequence). For the CDR3, the DNA is TGTGCCAGCAGCCAAGATCCCGGGGCCCACTATGGCTACACCTTC. This translates into CASSQDPGAHYGYTF.

The gene calls are TRBV5-4 and TRBJ1-6; 7 bases match TRBD1. CDR3 length: 15 amino acids. Trimming cost V 3 bases and J 10 bases; bases outside gene matches: 10. Germline lookup yields CDR1 SGHNT and CDR2 YYREEE (reference sequence). The CDR3 coding sequence is TGTGCCAGCAGCTCGACACAGGGGCGAGTCTCACCCCTCCACTTT. It translates to CASSSTQGRVSPLHF.